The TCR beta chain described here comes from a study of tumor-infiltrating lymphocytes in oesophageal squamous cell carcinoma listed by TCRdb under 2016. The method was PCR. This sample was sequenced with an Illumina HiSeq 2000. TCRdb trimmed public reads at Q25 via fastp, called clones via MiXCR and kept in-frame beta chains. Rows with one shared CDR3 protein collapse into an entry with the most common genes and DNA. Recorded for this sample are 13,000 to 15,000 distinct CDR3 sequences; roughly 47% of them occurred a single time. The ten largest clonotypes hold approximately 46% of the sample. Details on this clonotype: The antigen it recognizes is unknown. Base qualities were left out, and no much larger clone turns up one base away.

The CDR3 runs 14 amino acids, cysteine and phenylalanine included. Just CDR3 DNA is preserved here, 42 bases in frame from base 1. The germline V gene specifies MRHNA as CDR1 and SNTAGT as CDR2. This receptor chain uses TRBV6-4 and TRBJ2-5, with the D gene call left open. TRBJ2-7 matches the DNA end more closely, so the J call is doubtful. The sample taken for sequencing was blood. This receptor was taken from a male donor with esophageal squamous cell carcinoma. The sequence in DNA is TGTGCCAGCAGTTACCGACTGAACTCCTACGAGCAGTACTTC. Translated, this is CASSYRLNSYEQYF.